One TCR beta chain is described in this entry. The antigen is not known. The sample is drawn from a study of T cell repertoires in cytomegalovirus infection. Study in general: Indications of both CMV infection and matching HLA type were provided by public TCR beta signatures.

This CDR3 has 16 residues. Trimming removed 1 base at V and 7 bases at J, with 17 bases between. Via MiXCR, TCRdb re-called the reads, giving one row per CDR3 protein. Counted here are 54,000 or so distinct CDR3 sequences, around 33% occurring once; the ten biggest clones make up about 73%. Study-wide findings and caveats: There were carriers of CMV plus the relevant HLA, and cumulative public TCR beta family frequency identified them.

Specimen: PBMCs, sequenced either directly or after in vitro stimulation (not recorded which). The chain employs TRBV12-3 or TRBV12-4 and TRBJ1-3; possibly TRBD1 for D (6 bases). This sequence was found in a human donor in good health (CMV status not recorded). Some clones in this sample may be carry-over from other donors' samples. For the CDR3, the DNA is TGTGCCAGCAGTTTAGAAACCGCACAGGGAGGTAACACCATATATTTT. This gives the protein CASSLETAQGGNTIYF.